A selection of T cell receptor beta chains follows, all from one sample in a study of OX40 agonist ivuxolimab in advanced cancers. Sequenced by immunoSEQ multiplex PCR; TCRdb stores in-frame clones only, minus some. The sample has some 70,000 clones; approximately 89% are singletons. The specimen was CD4+ or CD8+ T cells sorted from blood, collected in a trial of the OX40 agonist ivuxolimab. These receptors all come from an adult with an advanced solid tumor such as melanoma, head and neck, liver or kidney cancer. Both conserved end residues are part of each CDR3. D genes are given only for firm matches. Part of the rows lack a size; the others show once, few, many or a class for expanded clones.

>once|TRBJ2-1|TRBV5-6|NA|17
TGTGCCAGCAGCTTAGATAGGGGTGGGTTTTCTATCCATGAGCAGTTCTTC
CASSLDRGGFSIHEQFF
>few|TRBJ2-5|TRBV9|NA|13
TGTGCCAGCAGCGTATCTCAGACCCGGACCCAGTACTTC
CASSVSQTRTQYF
>NA|TRBJ2-2|TRBV9|NA|16
TGTGCCAGCAGCGTCTCGAGCGGAGCGAACACCGGGGAGCTGTTTTTT
CASSVSSGANTGELFF
>NA|TRBJ1-1|TRBV19|TRBD1|12
TGTGCCAGTAGCTCCAGGGGGCTGGGGGCTTTCTTT
CASSSRGLGAFF
>NA|TRBJ2-3|TRBV6-5|NA|14
TGTGCCAGCAGTTCGCTCGGACGCTTTAATACGCAGTATTTT
CASSSLGRFNTQYF
>NA|TRBJ1-5|TRBV11-2|NA|14
TGTGCCAGCAGCTTTACCCAGGGCAATCAGCCCCAGCATTTT
CASSFTQGNQPQHF
>NA|TRBJ2-6|TRBV5-1|NA|15
TGCGCCAGCAGCTTGGACAATTCTGGGGCCAACGTCCTGACTTTC
CASSLDNSGANVLTF
>NA|TRBJ2-2|TRBV7-9|NA|11
TGTGCCAGCACCTACACCGGGGAGCTGTTTTTT
CASTYTGELFF
>NA|TRBJ2-5|TRBV4-1|NA|15
TGCGCCAGTAGAAAAGCCGGTCAGGGTAAAGAGACCCAGTACTTC
CASRKAGQGKETQYF
>once|TRBJ1-2|TRBV7-2|NA|16
TGTGCCAGCAGCTCCCGCAGAGCGGGGCGGGACTATGGCTACACCTTC
CASSSRRAGRDYGYTF
>NA|TRBJ2-1|TRBV28|TRBD2|16
TGTGCCAGCAGTTCCGGCAAACTAGCGGGAGTCAATGAGCAGTTCTTC
CASSSGKLAGVNEQFF
>NA|TRBJ2-2|TRBV5-5|NA|15
TGTGCCAGCAGCTTGGCTACCACGAGCACCGGGGAGCTGTTTTTT
CASSLATTSTGELFF
>NA|TRBJ2-1|TRBV19|NA|13
TGTGCCAGTAGTATCAACCCCTACAATGAGCAGTTCTTC
CASSINPYNEQFF
>NA|TRBJ2-2|TRBV4-3|NA|15
TGCGCCAGCAGCCAAGATACAGGGCGCACCGGGGAGCTGTTTTTT
CASSQDTGRTGELFF
>NA|TRBJ2-5|TRBV28|TRBD2|15
TGTGCCAGCAGTTTAAGCCTAGCGGGAGTTGAGACCCAGTACTTC
CASSLSLAGVETQYF
>once|TRBJ1-2|TRBV5-1|NA|14
TGCGCCAGCAGCTTGGCCGCGGCAGGCGACCCTTCCACCTTC
CASSLAAAGDPSTF
>NA|TRBJ1-1|TRBV18|NA|14
TGTGCCAGCTCGATCCGGGATACGAACACTGAAGCTTTCTTT
CASSIRDTNTEAFF
>NA|TRBJ1-1|TRBV9|NA|16
TGTGCCAGCAGCGTAGAGGGGAATCCCGTGAACACTGAAGCTTTCTTT
CASSVEGNPVNTEAFF
>NA|TRBJ1-5|TRBV7-9|TRBD1|15
TGTGCCAGCAGCTTGAGTGGACAGGGGACTCAGCCCCAGCATTTT
CASSLSGQGTQPQHF
>NA|TRBJ1-6|TRBV5-1|NA|14
TGCGCCAGCAGCTTGGCAGCCTTATCATCACCCCTCCACTTT
CASSLAALSSPLHF
>NA|TRBJ2-7|TRBV28|NA|14
TGTGCCAGCACCCACCCTCGACTAGTCCACGAGCAGTACTTC
CASTHPRLVHEQYF
>NA|TRBJ1-1|TRBV5-4|NA|17
TGTGCCAGCAGCTTGGCCTTCGGGGGGCAAGGACCCACTGAAGCTTTCTTT
CASSLAFGGQGPTEAFF
>NA|TRBJ2-5|TRBV4-1|NA|15
TGCGCCAGCAGCCAAGTTCCGGGGCCGTCGGAGACCCAGTACTTC
CASSQVPGPSETQYF
>medium-sized|TRBJ1-1|TRBV18|NA|15
TGTGCCAGCTCACCAAGTCAAGGGGTAAACACTGAAGCTTTCTTT
CASSPSQGVNTEAFF
>few|TRBJ2-2|TRBV19|NA|14
TGTGCCAGTAGCGGGGGGCCCTTTACCGGGGAGCTGTTTTTT
CASSGGPFTGELFF